The clone carrying this TCR beta chain was seen repeatedly, ten times or more. Its antigen is still unknown. Between the trimmed V and J ends, which lost 6 bases and 3 bases, there was a span of 20 bases. The CDR3 contains 16 residues. The sample belongs to a study of T-cell reconstitution after alpha-beta-depleted transplantation in children. Study results and caveats: Several hundred graft clones that had expanded were reportedly the source of alpha-beta T cells about two months after transplant. The study traced high day-60 TCRbeta diversity in some patients to surviving recipient T cells and thymic progenitors.

Preparation of the TCRbeta library used unique molecular identifiers. TCRdb re-derived calls from the PCR reads in MiXCR, one entry per CDR3 protein. Altogether 250,000 to 300,000 distinct CDR3 sequences are present, around 10% being singletons, with the ten largest covering 7.5%. This chain connects TRBV12-3 or TRBV12-4 to TRBJ1-2, with no clear D. The TCR comes from a boy younger than two with acute myeloid leukemia, due to receive a stem cell transplant. Sequenced here: PBMCs, sampled before TCRalphabeta/CD19-depleted stem cell transplant. The CDR3 bases are TGTGCCAGCAGCCGGCCTTTAGGGAGCCTAGACTATGGCTACACCTTC. As protein: CASSRPLGSLDYGYTF.